This section outlines one T cell receptor beta chain sequence together with its context. Its target is not known. The sample originates from a study of coeliac disease. The study, taken as a whole, reports: TRB repertoires were largely private, with most amino acid sequences found in only one sample.

This CDR3 comprises 15 residues. V lost 5 bases and J lost 1; bases outside the gene matches: 9. Germline V gives CDR1 SGHRS, CDR2 YFSETQ. Clones were read by immunoSEQ multiplex PCR, and TCRdb kept only the in-frame ones, dropping some. The sample lists approximately 2,500 clones, approximately 72% occurring once. Sequencing input: lamina propria lymphocytes from the gut. The receptor was derived from a woman aged 70 to 79 with celiac disease on a gluten-free diet. V is TRBV5-1 and J is TRBJ2-7; TRBD2 agrees at 7 bases. The CDR3 bases are TGCGCCAGCAGAGATGCAGCGGGGTTATCCTACGAGCAGTACTTC. Translated: CASRDAAGLSYEQYF.